One sample yielded the 27 T cell receptor beta chains listed below, sequenced in a study of blood T cell repertoires in COVID-19 (dated by TCRdb to about 2020). The library was obtained by the immunoSEQ multiplex PCR assay. The table was pulled from immuneACCESS by TCRdb, which kept in-frame rearrangements only. Such tables lose some clones; where checked, under half of the loss comes from unresolved V genes, and the rest has no known cause. Here the sample has just over 95,000 clones; roughly 82% occur a single time. In total, the top ten clones hold 15% to 20% of the sample. The sequenced material came from peripheral blood. The origin of the receptors is a man older than 75 with acute or convalescent COVID-19.

This clone is a singleton in its sample. The gene calls are TRBV19 and TRBJ1-5; a weak D match, TRBD1 (6 bases). Deletions cut 5 bases from V and 0 bases from J, with 20 bases between. The CDR3 is 18 amino acids. Germline CDR1 is LNHDA and CDR2 is SQIVND (reference sequence). The CDR3 region has the DNA TGTGCCAGTAGTGTCCGTGACGGGGACAAATTTAGCAATCAGCCCCAGCATTTT. Translating it yields CASSVRDGDKFSNQPQHF.

This clone showed up just once. In nucleotides, the CDR3 is TGTGCCAGTGCTCTCACAGGGATTAGGGGCTACGAGCAGTACTTC. Translated: CASALTGIRGYEQYF. The gene calls are TRBV6-5 and TRBJ2-7; D might be TRBD1 (6 bases). V was trimmed by 9 bases and J by 3 bases, leaving 21 bases between them. The CDR3 contains 15 residues. The germline CDR1 and CDR2 sequences are MNHEY and SVGAGI.

The CDR3 DNA follows: TGCGCCAGCAGCTTGGCCAGGACTAGCGGGAGCACAGATACGCAGTATTTT. This encodes CASSLARTSGSTDTQYF. The chain recombines TRBV5-1 with TRBJ2-3; 11 nucleotides align to TRBD2. After removal of 0 bases from V and 0 bases from J, the junction contained 3 bases not matched to a gene. CDR1 and CDR2 (germline): SGHRS, YFSETQ. The CDR3 length is 17 residues.

The chain links TRBV4-3 to TRBJ1-1; 7 nucleotides align to TRBD1. There are 16 residues in the CDR3. V lost 6 bases and J lost 2; bases outside the gene matches: 12. The V gene's germline CDR1 is LGHNA and CDR2 YSLEER. The CDR3 bases are TGCGCCAGCAGACAGGGGCAGGGAGGTCTCAACACTGAAGCTTTCTTT. This encodes CASRQGQGGLNTEAFF.

Here the CDR3 reads CASSEELSGFRGTDTQYF. The CDR3 DNA follows: TGCGCCAGCAGTGAGGAACTCTCGGGGTTTAGAGGAACAGATACGCAGTATTTT. The chain combines TRBV10-1 with TRBJ2-3; D may be TRBD2 (5 bases). The V and J ends lost 2 bases and 3 bases respectively, with 21 bases between them. The germline V gene encodes CDR1 WNHNN and CDR2 SYGVQD (reference sequence). This CDR3 has 18 amino acids.

V gene TRBV9 combines with J gene TRBJ2-2; 8 bases map to TRBD2. Germline V lookup: CDR1 SGDLS, CDR2 YYNGEE. This CDR3 is built from 17 residues. J lost 4 bases, V lost 3 bases, and 11 bases had no gene match. The CDR3 spells CASSALSGIGSTGELFF. The CDR3 DNA follows: TGTGCCAGCAGCGCCCTTAGCGGGATAGGGTCCACCGGGGAGCTGTTTTTT.

This sequence joins TRBV23-1 and TRBJ1-1; D not certain. TRBV23-1 is marked as an open reading frame, function uncertain. This CDR3 is built from 13 residues. Trimming left V 7 bases short and J 4 bases short, with 13 bases between. The CDR3 here is CASTPRFCTEAFF. Written as DNA, the CDR3 is TGCGCCAGCACTCCCCGGTTTTGCACTGAAGCTTTCTTT.

CDR3 sequence (DNA): TGTGCCAGCAGCTTAACCCAGGGCAGTAATTCACCCCTCCACTTT. It translates to CASSLTQGSNSPLHF. The gene calls are TRBV7-2 and TRBJ1-6; possible D gene TRBD1, 5 bases. V lost 2 bases and J 6 bases, leaving 11 bases between the germline ends. CDR1 SGHTA and CDR2 FQGNSA come from the germline V gene. The CDR3 spans 15 residues.

V gene TRBV7-2 combines with J gene TRBJ1-1; perhaps TRBD1 as D (5 bases). Germline CDR1 reads SGHTA; CDR2 reads FQGNSA. CDR3 size: 16 residues. Between the trimmed V and J ends, which lost 0 bases and 2 bases, there was a span of 13 bases. The chain's CDR3 is CASSLAGARTNTEAFF. The CDR3 DNA reads as TGTGCCAGCAGCTTAGCAGGGGCACGAACCAACACTGAAGCTTTCTTT.

The rearrangement links TRBV7-2 to TRBJ1-1; D gene unclear. Germline lookup yields CDR1 SGHTA and CDR2 FQGNSA. This CDR3 contains 15 residues. With 2 bases removed from V and 3 bases from J, the gap between germline ends came to 13 bases. The CDR3 reads CASSLRRGSDTEAFF. DNA of the CDR3: TGTGCCAGCAGCTTAAGGCGGGGATCGGACACTGAAGCTTTCTTT.

The genes are TRBV30 and TRBJ1-4; 8 bases are a match to TRBD1. Germline trimming cut 5 bases from V and 0 bases from J; bases unmatched to any gene: 11. The CDR3 extends over 17 amino acids. Germline lookup yields CDR1 GTSNPN and CDR2 SVGIG (reference sequence). CDR3 sequence: CAWGTGGAAATNEKLFF. The DNA of the CDR3 is TGTGCCTGGGGGACAGGTGGGGCGGCGGCAACTAATGAAAAACTGTTTTTT.

The V gene is TRBV7-2, the J gene TRBJ2-6, with D possibly matching TRBD2 (5 bases). The length of the CDR3 is 16 residues. Germline assignment: CDR1 SGHTA and CDR2 FQGNSA. Trimming left V 4 bases short and J 1 base short, with 11 bases between. The CDR3 DNA reads TGTGCCAGCAGCTCGAGAAGGGAGTCTGGGGCCAACGTCCTGACTTTC. Encoded protein: CASSSRRESGANVLTF.

The chain combines TRBV29-1 with TRBJ2-4; possible D gene TRBD2, 5 bases. Germline V gene sequence: CDR1 SQVTM, CDR2 ANQGSEA. V shed 8 bases and J shed 6 bases, with 14 bases lying between them. This CDR3 comprises 12 residues. CDR3 in amino acids: CSHRGVGNIQYF. In DNA, the CDR3 is TGCAGCCACCGGGGAGTCGGAAACATTCAGTACTTC.

V and J are TRBV7-6 and TRBJ2-5; D might be TRBD2 (6 bases). V lost 0 bases to trimming and J lost 5 bases, with 13 bases between them. Germline-derived CDR1 and CDR2 are SGHVS and FNYEAQ. CDR3 size: 15 residues. CDR3 protein: CASSLAKTRMETQYF. The CDR3 region has the DNA TGTGCCAGCAGCTTAGCGAAGACTAGGATGGAGACCCAGTACTTC.

This chain joins TRBV4-3 and TRBJ1-1; D is perhaps TRBD1 (6 bases). The CDR3 loop spans 14 amino acids. Germline assignment: CDR1 LGHNA and CDR2 YSLEER. Trimming took off 1 base at V and 2 bases at J, with 8 bases between the two ends. CDR3: CASSQGTVNTEAFF. The DNA for the CDR3 is TGCGCCAGCAGCCAAGGGACAGTTAACACTGAAGCTTTCTTT.

This rearrangement joins TRBV5-1 to TRBJ2-5, with D perhaps TRBD2 (6 bases). Trimming stripped 5 bases from V and 5 bases from J, with 10 bases between. CDR1 is SGHRS, CDR2 YFSETQ, per germline. The CDR3 contains 12 residues. The CDR3 sequence: CASRYSGETQYF. The CDR3 region has the DNA TGCGCCAGCAGGTACAGCGGGGAGACCCAGTACTTC.

The chain has TRBV18 and TRBJ1-2, with a tentative D call TRBD1 (5 bases). Germline CDR1 reads KGHSH; CDR2 reads LQKENI. This CDR3 comprises 16 residues. Trimming shortened V by 5 bases and J by 1 base, and 17 bases separated the two germline ends. This CDR3 reads CASSSLDTFINYGYTF. The CDR3 coding sequence is TGTGCCAGCTCATCCTTGGACACCTTTATTAACTATGGCTACACCTTC.

The gene calls are TRBV18 and TRBJ1-1; unclear D gene. The V gene's germline CDR1 is KGHSH and CDR2 LQKENI. This CDR3 has 15 amino acids. V lost 1 base, J lost 5 bases, and 14 bases lay in between. CDR3 nucleotides: TGTGCCAGCTCACCACGAGTGGAGGGAAGGACTGAAGCTTTCTTT. This translates into CASSPRVEGRTEAFF.

The J gene is TRBJ1-6, the V gene TRBV19; 9 bases map to TRBD1. The CDR3 length is 16 residues. J was trimmed by 6 bases and V by 3 bases; bases with no gene match: 6. Germline lookup yields CDR1 LNHDA and CDR2 SQIVND (reference sequence). Here the CDR3 reads CASSIEGQGTNSPLHF. The CDR3 DNA sequence: TGTGCCAGTAGTATTGAAGGACAGGGGACTAATTCACCCCTCCACTTT.

This rearrangement joins TRBV7-8 to TRBJ2-5; tentative D call: TRBD1 (5 bases). The CDR3 totals 14 residues. Germline CDR1 and CDR2: SGHVS and FQNEAQ. The V end was cut by 3 bases, the J end by 2 bases, with 10 bases between. The CDR3 coding sequence is TGTGCCAGCAGCTTGGGCAGGGTACAAGAGACCCAGTACTTC. Translation gives CASSLGRVQETQYF.

This clone was seen just once. The genes are TRBV5-5 and TRBJ1-4, with a possible D match to TRBD1 (6 bases). V was cut by 4 bases and J by 0 bases, with 10 bases left in between. CDR1 and CDR2 (germline): SGHKS, YYEKEE (reference sequence). The CDR3 runs 15 residues. DNA of the CDR3: TGTGCCAGCAGCCGGGGGGCCGCAACTAATGAAAAACTGTTTTTT. Its translation: CASSRGAATNEKLFF.

The chain carries TRBV19 and TRBJ1-6; 9 bases agree with TRBD1. The CDR3 covers 14 residues. The V gene end was trimmed by 7 bases and the J gene end by 7 bases; junction bases not matched to a gene: 5. From germline, CDR1 is LNHDA and CDR2 SQIVND (reference sequence). The CDR3 loop reads CASTRTGANSPLHF. The CDR3 DNA reads TGTGCCAGTACTAGGACAGGGGCGAATTCACCCCTCCACTTT.

V gene TRBV2 combines with J gene TRBJ2-2; D call uncertain. Trimming shortened V by 7 bases and J by 6 bases, and 9 bases separated the two germline ends. CDR1 SNHLY and CDR2 FYNNEI come from the germline V gene. The CDR3 loop spans 12 amino acids. The CDR3 DNA is TGTGCCAGCACAAGCTATTCCGGGGAGCTGTTTTTT. Its protein is CASTSYSGELFF.

The J gene is TRBJ2-1, the V gene TRBV3-1 (or the pseudogene TRBV3-2); TRBD2 matches 11 bases. Trimming cost V 2 bases and J 7 bases; bases outside gene matches: 4. This CDR3 region has 15 residues. Germline values: CDR1 LGHDT, CDR2 YNNKEL (reference sequence). CDR3 in amino acids: CASSQLAGGGNEQFF. CDR3 DNA: TGTGCCAGCAGCCAACTAGCGGGAGGTGGTAATGAGCAGTTCTTC.

This rearrangement joins TRBV11-2 to TRBJ2-5, with D perhaps matching TRBD1 (5 bases). The length of the CDR3 is 14 residues. Germline lookup yields CDR1 SGHAT and CDR2 FQNNGV. Trimming pared 1 base from V and 4 bases from J, leaving 10 bases between. The CDR3 DNA follows: TGTGCCAGCAGCTTAGCAGGGTCGGGAGAGACCCAGTACTTC. It is translated as CASSLAGSGETQYF.

The chain employs TRBV7-2 and TRBJ2-6, with D tentatively TRBD1 (6 bases). Germline assignment: CDR1 SGHTA and CDR2 FQGNSA. V dropped 5 bases and J dropped 0 bases, with 8 bases sitting between them. The CDR3 totals 15 residues. CDR3 in DNA: TGTGCCAGCAGCGACAGGAACTCTGGGGCCAACGTCCTGACTTTC. This codes for CASSDRNSGANVLTF. Supplemented by reference TRBV7-2 and TRBJ2-6, the full variable domain reads GAGVSQSPSNKVTEKGKDVELRCDPISGHTALYWYRQSLGQGLEFLIYFQGNSAPDKSGLPSDRFSAERTGGSVSTLTIQRTQQEDSAVYLCASSDRNSGANVLTFGAGSRLTVL.

J is TRBJ2-1 and V is TRBV7-2; D is perhaps TRBD2 (6 bases). V lost 3 bases and J lost 13, with 16 bases in between. Looked up from germline, CDR1 is SGHTA and CDR2 is FQGNSA. The CDR3 loop spans 13 amino acids. The CDR3 coding sequence is TGTGCCAGCAGCTTCCCGGGACTCTTCCCCCAGTTCTTC. The encoded protein is CASSFPGLFPQFF.